The rows below give T cell receptor beta chains drawn from one sample of a study of a mutant IDH1 vaccine in newly diagnosed glioma. Antigens of these TCRs are unknown. Measured with immunoSEQ multiplex PCR; TCRdb has only the in-frame clones, and not every one. The repertoire consists of nearly 55,000 clones, with around four fifths occurring once and the leading ten covering 4.1%. This sample comprised PBMCs, obtained from a glioma patient whose treatment included an IDH1 peptide vaccine. The receptors stem from a woman between 18 and 30 years old with glioma. The CDR3 runs from the conserved cysteine through the conserved F or W. A D gene is named only where the DNA matches it firmly. Not every row has a clone size; where given, it reads once, few, many or a size class.

j_gene | v_gene | d_gene | abundance | CDR3nt | CDR3aa
TRBJ2-5 | TRBV7-2 | TRBD2 | NA | TGTGCCAGCAGCTACACAGCTACTACCGGGACTAGTGGCGAGACCCAGTACTTC | CASSYTATTGTSGETQYF
TRBJ1-2 | TRBV6-1 | NA | NA | TGTGCCAGCAGTGAAGACAGGACACGAGGGGGCTACACCTTC | CASSEDRTRGGYTF
TRBJ2-7 | TRBV30 | NA | NA | TGTGCCTGGAGTGACGGACAGCTCTACGAGCAGTACTTC | CAWSDGQLYEQYF
TRBJ2-1 | TRBV2 | NA | NA | TGTGCCAGCAGCGAGGACTCGCGCTCCTACAATGAGCAGTTCTTC | CASSEDSRSYNEQFF
TRBJ1-4 | TRBV5-1 | TRBD1 | NA | TGCGCCAGCAGCTCACAGGGGAAAGTGAGTGGTGAAAAACTGTTTTTT | CASSSQGKVSGEKLFF
TRBJ1-2 | TRBV7-9 | NA | NA | TGTGCCAGCTCCTCCCCCGTTGATGGCTACACCTTC | CASSSPVDGYTF
TRBJ2-7 | TRBV15 | NA | NA | TGTGCCACCGGTGGGGGGCGAGAGCAGTACTTC | CATGGGREQYF
TRBJ2-5 | TRBV27 | NA | NA | TGTGCCACCTCCCGGGGGATCGAAGAGACCCAGTACTTC | CATSRGIEETQYF
TRBJ2-7 | TRBV28 | NA | once | TGTGCCAGCAGTTCGTCCTCCTACGAGCAGTACTTC | CASSSSSYEQYF
TRBJ2-5 | TRBV30 | NA | NA | TGTGCCTGGAGTCCCGGGGAGACCCAGTACTTC | CAWSPGETQYF
TRBJ1-5 | TRBV5-6 | TRBD1 | NA | TGTGCCAGCAGCTTGTGGATTACAGGGGCCGCGCAAGGACCCCAGCATTTT | CASSLWITGAAQGPQHF
TRBJ2-7 | TRBV7-8 | TRBD2 | once | TGTGCCAGCAGCTCCGGCGGGGGAGGCGTCTACGAGCAGTACTTC | CASSSGGGGVYEQYF
TRBJ2-1 | TRBV7-3 | TRBD2 | few | TGTGCCAGCAGTAAAAGCGGGAGGGCCGGCCATGAGCAGTTCTTC | CASSKSGRAGHEQFF
TRBJ1-1 | TRBV19 | TRBD1 | NA | TGTGCCAGTAGTGACCACAGGGGAAGCACCGAAGCTTTCTTT | CASSDHRGSTEAFF
TRBJ2-7 | TRBV27 | TRBD1 | NA | TGTGCCAGCAGAAGGGGACAGGGGGCCTACGAGCAGTACTTC | CASRRGQGAYEQYF
TRBJ2-1 | TRBV7-3 | TRBD2 | NA | TGTGCCAGCAGCTTTAGCGGGGGGGCCTACAATGAGCAGTTCTTC | CASSFSGGAYNEQFF
TRBJ2-2 | TRBV4-2 | NA | NA | TGTGCCAGCAGCCAAGATGTGGGTTGGAACACCGGGGAGCTGTTTTTT | CASSQDVGWNTGELFF
TRBJ2-7 | TRBV6-4 | NA | NA | TGTGCCAGCACCTGGGACCTAAGCTTCCCCTACGAGCAGTACTTC | CASTWDLSFPYEQYF
TRBJ1-3 | TRBV10-3 | NA | NA | TGTGCCATCTTACGCGCTACCTCTGGAAACACCATATATTTT | CAILRATSGNTIYF
TRBJ2-3 | TRBV27 | TRBD2 | NA | TGTGCCAGCAGTTTAGTCGTCGGCGGGGGGGCCCCAGATACGCAGTATTTT | CASSLVVGGGAPDTQYF
TRBJ2-3 | TRBV6-5 | TRBD2 | NA | TGTGCCAGCAGTTACGAGGCTAGCGGGAGGGCAGATACGCAGTATTTT | CASSYEASGRADTQYF
TRBJ1-1 | TRBV9 | NA | NA | TGTGCCAGCAGCGCTACAGGGATGAACACTGAAGCTTTCTTT | CASSATGMNTEAFF
TRBJ2-3 | TRBV7-2 | NA | NA | TGTGCCAGCAGCCCTAGCACAGATACGCAGTATTTT | CASSPSTDTQYF
TRBJ1-2 | TRBV6-1 | TRBD1 | NA | TGTGCCAGCAGTGTGGGGTTGGACAGGTCCAACTATGGCTACACCTTC | CASSVGLDRSNYGYTF
TRBJ1-5 | TRBV7-2 | TRBD1 | NA | TGTGCCAGCAGCCCTATGGGACAGAGAAATCAGCCCCAGCATTTT | CASSPMGQRNQPQHF
TRBJ1-3 | TRBV27 | NA | NA | TGTGCCAGCAGTTTAAAAGCTGTCGGGGGAAACACCATATATTTT | CASSLKAVGGNTIYF
TRBJ1-1 | TRBV5-4 | NA | once | TGTGCCAGCAGCCTAAAAGAGACCATGAACACTGAAGCTTTCTTT | CASSLKETMNTEAFF
TRBJ1-4 | TRBV19 | NA | NA | TGTGCCAGTAGTATAGCCCATAATGAAAAACTGTTTTTT | CASSIAHNEKLFF
TRBJ2-7 | TRBV9 | NA | NA | TGTGCCAGCAGCGCCCCGAAACTGGATTCCTACGAGCAGTACTTC | CASSAPKLDSYEQYF
TRBJ2-5 | TRBV11-3 | NA | NA | TGTGCCAGCAGCGTTACCGCGGTGGGGCTGACTGTAGAGACCCAGTACTTC | CASSVTAVGLTVETQYF
TRBJ1-2 | TRBV5-3 | NA | NA | TGTGCCAGAAGCTTGGGACAGTCTAACTATGGCTACACCTTC | CARSLGQSNYGYTF
TRBJ1-2 | TRBV29-1 | TRBD1 | NA | TGCAGCGTTGACGGACAGGGGGCCCCGGGGTATGGCTACACCTTC | CSVDGQGAPGYGYTF
TRBJ1-1 | TRBV19 | NA | NA | TGTGCCAGTAGTATTGTCTTAATGAACACTGAAGCTTTCTTT | CASSIVLMNTEAFF
TRBJ1-1 | TRBV2 | NA | NA | TGTGCCAGCACTAGAAGTTCGAGCACTGAAGCTTTCTTT | CASTRSSSTEAFF
TRBJ1-2 | TRBV27 | NA | NA | TGTGCCAGCAGTTTAAAACCTAACTATGGCTACACCTTC | CASSLKPNYGYTF
TRBJ2-5 | TRBV11-2 | TRBD2 | NA | TGTGCCAGCAGCTCCCTAGCGGGAGAAGAGACCCAGTACTTC | CASSSLAGEETQYF
TRBJ2-1 | TRBV5-1 | NA | NA | TGCGCCAGCAGAGTTTTAGAAGGGTCTAGGTACTACAATGAGCAGTTCTTC | CASRVLEGSRYYNEQFF
TRBJ2-5 | TRBV4-2 | TRBD2 | NA | TGTGCCAGCAGCCAAGATCGGCTAGCGGGGGGCCAAGAGACCCAGTACTTC | CASSQDRLAGGQETQYF
TRBJ2-5 | TRBV7-9 | NA | few | TGTGCCAGCAGCTTAGGAACGAGCCAAGAGACCCAGTACTTC | CASSLGTSQETQYF
TRBJ2-5 | TRBV7-9 | NA | NA | TGTGCCAGCAGCTTCCCCATTGGGTATCAAGAGACCCAGTACTTC | CASSFPIGYQETQYF
TRBJ1-5 | TRBV9 | NA | few | TGTGCCAGCAGCGAGGGGGGGGCTCAGCCCCAGCATTTT | CASSEGGAQPQHF
TRBJ2-7 | TRBV11-2 | NA | NA | TGTGCCAGCAGCCCCCGGGGTGCAACTGAAGAGCAGTACTTC | CASSPRGATEEQYF
TRBJ2-2 | TRBV4-2 | TRBD2 | NA | TGTGCCAGCAGCCAAGATTCAGGCGGGAGAAGTGACACCGGGGAGCTGTTTTTT | CASSQDSGGRSDTGELFF
TRBJ2-3 | TRBV5-6 | NA | NA | TGTGCCAGCAGCAACTTAGGGGTATCCACAGATACGCAGTATTTT | CASSNLGVSTDTQYF
TRBJ1-2 | TRBV5-6 | NA | NA | TGTGCCAGCAGCTCGCGAGCCCCGGGGGTATATGGCTACACCTTC | CASSSRAPGVYGYTF
TRBJ1-1 | TRBV19 | NA | NA | TGTGCCAGTAGTATAGGCGGGACAAGAAACACTGAAGCTTTCTTT | CASSIGGTRNTEAFF
TRBJ1-5 | TRBV5-6 | NA | NA | TGTGCCAGCAGCTTGATTAATAACCCCCAGCATTTT | CASSLINNPQHF
TRBJ2-7 | TRBV5-1 | TRBD2 | few | TGCGCCAGCAGCCCCGAGGAAGGGAGGGCCTTTTACGAGCAGTACTTC | CASSPEEGRAFYEQYF
TRBJ2-7 | TRBV7-3 | TRBD2 | NA | TGTGCCAGCAGCTTAGAGCTAGCGGGGAGCTACGAGCAGTACTTC | CASSLELAGSYEQYF
TRBJ1-3 | TRBV7-2 | TRBD1 | NA | TGTGCCAGCAGCTTAGTAAGGACAGGGGAAGACACCATATATTTT | CASSLVRTGEDTIYF
TRBJ1-1 | TRBV5-1 | NA | NA | TGCGCCAGCAGCTTGGAGGTAGTCGGCAGTGGGGGCACTGAAGCTTTCTTT | CASSLEVVGSGGTEAFF
TRBJ1-3 | TRBV6-6 | NA | NA | TGTGCCAGCAGATCCGGGACATTGGGAAACACCATATATTTT | CASRSGTLGNTIYF